The rows below give T cell receptor beta chains drawn from one sample of a study of Graves' ophthalmopathy and Graves' hyperthyroidism. One entry per CDR3 protein, called by TCRdb with MiXCR from the multiplex PCR reads. Found here are roughly 500,000 distinct CDR3 sequences, roughly an eighth of them singletons; the top ten hold roughly 9.8%. The sequenced sample consisted of blood. The receptor source for this set is a woman aged 30 to 39 with Graves' ophthalmopathy. CDR3s include the opening cysteine and the closing phenylalanine or tryptophan. Fields, in order: D gene, J gene, V gene, clone size, CDR3 length, CDR3 protein, CDR3 DNA. D genes are given only for firm matches. Size is omitted from some rows. Given values are once, few, many or a class for expanded clones.

D: TRBD1
J: TRBJ2-7
V: TRBV9
size: many
length: 14
CDR3: CASSPRQGPFEQYF
DNA: TGTGCCAGCAGCCCTCGACAGGGTCCGTTTGAGCAGTACTTC

D: -
J: TRBJ1-2
V: TRBV12-3/TRBV12-4
size: -
length: 15
CDR3: CASSLARRSIYGYTF
DNA: TGTGCCAGCAGTTTAGCGCGGAGATCCATTTATGGCTACACCTTC

D: TRBD2
J: TRBJ2-2
V: TRBV30
size: -
length: 18
CDR3: CAWERGLAVFANTGELFF
DNA: TGTGCCTGGGAAAGGGGACTAGCGGTTTTCGCGAACACCGGGGAGCTGTTTTTT

D: -
J: TRBJ1-1
V: TRBV20-1
size: many
length: 12
CDR3: CSASPRSQTTFF
DNA: TGCAGTGCTAGCCCCCGTTCGCAGACAACTTTCTTT

D: TRBD1
J: TRBJ1-1
V: TRBV30
size: many
length: 12
CDR3: CAWGGTATEAFF
DNA: TGTGCCTGGGGAGGGACAGCCACTGAAGCTTTCTTT

D: -
J: TRBJ2-7
V: TRBV7-8
size: many
length: 15
CDR3: CASSLSQGLSYEQYF
DNA: TGTGCCAGCAGCTTAAGTCAGGGGTTGAGTTACGAGCAGTACTTC

D: TRBD2
J: TRBJ2-7
V: TRBV28
size: many
length: 16
CDR3: CASSPGTSGRAVEQYF
DNA: TGTGCCAGCAGTCCAGGGACTAGCGGGAGGGCCGTCGAGCAGTACTTC

D: -
J: TRBJ1-2
V: TRBV28
size: -
length: 13
CDR3: CASSLPPQGGYTF
DNA: TGTGCCAGCAGTTTACCGCCACAAGGCGGCTACACCTTC

D: TRBD1
J: TRBJ2-5
V: TRBV28
size: -
length: 14
CDR3: CASWGTGASETQYF
DNA: TGTGCCAGCTGGGGGACAGGGGCATCAGAGACCCAGTACTTC

D: TRBD1
J: TRBJ2-2
V: TRBV6-1
size: many
length: 16
CDR3: CASSVRQGANTGELFF
DNA: TGTGCCAGCAGTGTACGACAGGGGGCGAACACCGGGGAGCTGTTTTTT

D: -
J: TRBJ2-7
V: TRBV5-1
size: few
length: 14
CDR3: CASSLGLGDYEQYF
DNA: TGCGCCAGCAGCTTGGGACTAGGAGATTACGAGCAGTACTTC

D: -
J: TRBJ1-2
V: TRBV5-6
size: -
length: 15
CDR3: CASGLVGRPIYGYTF
DNA: TGTGCCAGCGGCTTGGTGGGGAGACCCATCTATGGCTACACCTTC

D: -
J: TRBJ2-2
V: TRBV10-1
size: many
length: 13
CDR3: CASSPTITGELFF
DNA: TGCGCCAGCAGTCCGACAATCACCGGGGAGCTGTTTTTT

D: -
J: TRBJ2-1
V: TRBV6-4
size: few
length: 11
CDR3: CASSYLNEQFF
DNA: TGTGCCAGCAGTTACCTCAATGAGCAGTTCTTC

D: -
J: TRBJ2-2
V: TRBV11-1
size: many
length: 16
CDR3: CASSSPGAPNTGELFF
DNA: TGTGCCAGCAGCTCCCCCGGAGCCCCGAACACCGGGGAGCTGTTTTTT

D: -
J: TRBJ1-6
V: TRBV12-3/TRBV12-4
size: few
length: 13
CDR3: CASSLSQVTALHF
DNA: TGTGCCAGCAGTCTTTCCCAGGTAACGGCCCTCCACTTT

D: -
J: TRBJ1-1
V: TRBV19
size: -
length: 16
CDR3: CASSMRTPRWNTEAFF
DNA: TGTGCCAGTAGTATGAGGACCCCCCGGTGGAACACTGAAGCTTTCTTT

D: -
J: TRBJ2-7
V: TRBV20-1
size: -
length: 13
CDR3: CSAKSGVLYEQYF
DNA: TGCAGTGCGAAAAGCGGAGTCCTCTACGAGCAGTACTTC

D: -
J: TRBJ1-6
V: TRBV12-3/TRBV12-4
size: many
length: 13
CDR3: CASSRTETAQLDF
DNA: TGTGCCAGCAGCCGTACCGAAACAGCCCAGCTGGACTTT

D: TRBD1
J: TRBJ1-5
V: TRBV12-3/TRBV12-4
size: many
length: 14
CDR3: CASNRQGLNQPQHF
DNA: TGTGCCAGCAATCGACAGGGCCTAAATCAGCCCCAGCATTTT

D: -
J: TRBJ1-3
V: TRBV7-8
size: many
length: 16
CDR3: CASSPGLLDSGNTIYF
DNA: TGTGCCAGCAGCCCGGGACTGTTAGACTCTGGAAACACCATATATTTT

D: -
J: TRBJ2-2
V: TRBV6-1
size: many
length: 16
CDR3: CASSERGGANTGELFF
DNA: TGTGCCAGCAGTGAACGGGGCGGCGCGAACACCGGGGAGCTGTTTTTT

D: -
J: TRBJ2-2
V: TRBV10-1
size: many
length: 12
CDR3: CASSEGRGELFF
DNA: TGCGCCAGCAGTGAAGGGCGAGGGGAGCTGTTTTTT

D: -
J: TRBJ2-2
V: TRBV6-5
size: -
length: 16
CDR3: CASSYSWTSNTGELFF
DNA: TGTGCCAGCAGTTATTCATGGACTTCCAACACCGGGGAGCTGTTTTTT

D: TRBD2
J: TRBJ2-5
V: TRBV5-1
size: many
length: 18
CDR3: CASSRGATSGRALETQYF
DNA: TGCGCCAGCAGCCGTGGGGCGACTAGCGGGAGGGCGTTGGAGACCCAGTACTTC